This TCR beta chain was sequenced in a study of blood T cell repertoires in COVID-19. V gave up 0 bases and J gave up 13 bases; unmatched junction bases: 10. This CDR3 region has 15 residues. Germline V gives CDR1 SGHDT, CDR2 YYEEEE. TCRdb's table, derived via immunoSEQ multiplex PCR, lists solely in-frame clones and lacks some. This table has about 52,000 clones, about 80% appearing once. The clonotype was recovered from a man in his 70s with active COVID-19. The sequencing sample was made of peripheral blood. J is TRBJ1-6 and V is TRBV5-6; TRBD1 agrees at 7 bases. As DNA, the CDR3 is TGTGCCAGCAGCTTGGAGGGGACAGCCCTCCGTCCCCTCCACTTT. This translates into CASSLEGTALRPLHF. Full variable domain (remainder filled in from reference TRBV5-6 and TRBJ1-6): DAGVTQSPTHLIKTRGQQVTLRCSPKSGHDTVSWYQQALGQGPQFIFQYYEEEERQRGNFPDRFSGHQFPNYSSELNVNALLLGDSALYLCASSLEGTALRPLHFGNGTRLTVT.